This T cell receptor (beta chain) comes out of a study of vaccination and CD4 T cells after COVID-19. At the level of the study: Collection of post-vaccine samples followed dose two by a median around 72 days, spanning a range of 14 to 241. Study observations and caveats: A nonsignificant median increase from about 20 to 38 SARS-CoV-2-reactive clonotypes was observed.

Germline-derived CDR1 and CDR2 are SGHVS and FNYEAQ. The length of the CDR3 is 23 amino acids, counting both ends. Sequenced with the Oncomine TCR Beta short-read assay was DNA taken from cultured CD4+ T cells. Genomic DNA was isolated from CD4+ T cells that had been cultured. TCRdb re-called the PCR reads through MiXCR, storing one row per CDR3 protein. The table has over 10,000 distinct CDR3 sequences, about 50% seen once. Treatment in this sample: 10-day PBMC culture with coronavirus spike peptide pools or control peptides (ViraFEST assay). T cells were expanded with peptide pools, and expanded clonotypes were identified by TCR sequencing. Notes on this clonotype: What it binds is not known. No DNA is shown, since the ends of the CDR3 on it are uncertain; the CDR3 is the one TCRdb lists.

The chain has TRBV7-6 and TRBJ2-2; TRBD1 reflects the table's D call only, with no check against the DNA. The sequenced material came from CD4+ T cells from blood, cultured in vitro. The TCR was taken from a human donor who had recovered from COVID-19. CDR3 in amino acids: CASSPGRGAGANVLTFGAGELFF.